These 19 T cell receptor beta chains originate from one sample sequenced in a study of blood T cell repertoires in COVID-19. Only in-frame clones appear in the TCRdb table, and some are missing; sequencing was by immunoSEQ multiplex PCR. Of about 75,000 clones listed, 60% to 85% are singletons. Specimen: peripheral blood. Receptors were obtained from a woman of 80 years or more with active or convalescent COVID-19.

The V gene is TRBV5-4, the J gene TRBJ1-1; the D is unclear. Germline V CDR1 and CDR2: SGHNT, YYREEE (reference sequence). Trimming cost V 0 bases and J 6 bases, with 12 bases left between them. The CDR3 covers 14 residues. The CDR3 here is CASSLGAISAEAFF. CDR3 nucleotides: TGTGCCAGCAGCTTGGGGGCAATCTCCGCTGAAGCTTTCTTT.

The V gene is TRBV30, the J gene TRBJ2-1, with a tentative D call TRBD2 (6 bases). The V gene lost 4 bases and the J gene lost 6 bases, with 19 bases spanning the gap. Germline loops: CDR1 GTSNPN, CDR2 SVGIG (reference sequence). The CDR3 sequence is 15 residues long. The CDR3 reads CAWMKTYRLGNEQFF. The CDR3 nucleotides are TGTGCCTGGATGAAAACCTACCGACTAGGCAATGAGCAGTTCTTC.

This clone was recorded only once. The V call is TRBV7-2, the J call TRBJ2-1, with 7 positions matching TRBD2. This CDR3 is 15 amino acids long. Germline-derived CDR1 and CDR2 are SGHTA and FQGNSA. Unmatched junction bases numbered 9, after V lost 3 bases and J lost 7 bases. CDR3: CASSFTAGRRNEQFF. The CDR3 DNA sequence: TGTGCCAGCAGCTTCACAGCGGGGAGGCGGAATGAGCAGTTCTTC.

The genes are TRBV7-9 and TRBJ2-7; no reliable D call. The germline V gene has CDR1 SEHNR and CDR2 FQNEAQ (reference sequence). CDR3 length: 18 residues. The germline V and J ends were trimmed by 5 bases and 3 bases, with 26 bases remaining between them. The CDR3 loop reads CASSAPRTSSHTVYEQYF. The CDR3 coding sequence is TGTGCCAGCAGCGCTCCACGAACGTCCAGCCATACAGTCTACGAGCAGTACTTC.

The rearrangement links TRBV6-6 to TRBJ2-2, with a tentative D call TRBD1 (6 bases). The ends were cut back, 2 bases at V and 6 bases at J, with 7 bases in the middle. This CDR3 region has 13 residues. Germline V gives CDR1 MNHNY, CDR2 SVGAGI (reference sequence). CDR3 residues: CASSYQGSGELFF. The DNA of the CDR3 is TGTGCCAGCAGTTACCAGGGGTCCGGGGAGCTGTTTTTT.

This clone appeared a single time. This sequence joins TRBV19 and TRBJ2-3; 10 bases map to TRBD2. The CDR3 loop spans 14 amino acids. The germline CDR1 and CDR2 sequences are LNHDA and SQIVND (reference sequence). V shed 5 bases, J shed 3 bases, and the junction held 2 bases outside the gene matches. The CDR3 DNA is TGTGCCAGTAGTGTACTAGCGGGAACAGATACGCAGTATTTT. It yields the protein CASSVLAGTDTQYF.

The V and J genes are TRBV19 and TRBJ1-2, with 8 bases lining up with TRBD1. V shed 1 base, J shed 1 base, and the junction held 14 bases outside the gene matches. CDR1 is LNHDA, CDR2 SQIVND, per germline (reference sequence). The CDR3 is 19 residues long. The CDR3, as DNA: TGTGCCAGTAGTATAGTCTACAGGGGGTCCGTAGGGCTTAACTATGGCTACACCTTC. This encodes CASSIVYRGSVGLNYGYTF.

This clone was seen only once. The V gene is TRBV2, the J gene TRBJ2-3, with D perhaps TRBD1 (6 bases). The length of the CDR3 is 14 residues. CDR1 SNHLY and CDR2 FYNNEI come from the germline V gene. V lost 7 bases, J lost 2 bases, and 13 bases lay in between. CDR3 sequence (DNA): TGTGCCAGCAACAGGGTCCTTATCACAGATACGCAGTATTTT. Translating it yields CASNRVLITDTQYF. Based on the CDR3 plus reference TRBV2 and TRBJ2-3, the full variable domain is EPEVTQTPSHQVTQMGQEVILRCVPISNHLYFYWYRQILGQKVEFLVSFYNNEISEKSEIFDDQFSVERPDGSNFTLKIRSTKLEDSAMYFCASNRVLITDTQYFGPGTRLTVL.

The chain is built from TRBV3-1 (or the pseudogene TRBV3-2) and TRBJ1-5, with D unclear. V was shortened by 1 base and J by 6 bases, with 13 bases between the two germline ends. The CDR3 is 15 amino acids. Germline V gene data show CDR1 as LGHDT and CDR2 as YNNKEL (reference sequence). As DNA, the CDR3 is TGTGCCAGCAGCCAAGGGATGGGAGCCAGTCAGCCCCAGCATTTT. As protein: CASSQGMGASQPQHF.

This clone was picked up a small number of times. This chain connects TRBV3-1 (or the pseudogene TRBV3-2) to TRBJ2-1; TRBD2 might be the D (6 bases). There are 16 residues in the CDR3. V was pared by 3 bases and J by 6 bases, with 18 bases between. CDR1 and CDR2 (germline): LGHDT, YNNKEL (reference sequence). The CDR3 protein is CASSQELAQPLNEQFF. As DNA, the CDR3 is TGTGCCAGCAGCCAGGAACTAGCTCAGCCCCTCAATGAGCAGTTCTTC.

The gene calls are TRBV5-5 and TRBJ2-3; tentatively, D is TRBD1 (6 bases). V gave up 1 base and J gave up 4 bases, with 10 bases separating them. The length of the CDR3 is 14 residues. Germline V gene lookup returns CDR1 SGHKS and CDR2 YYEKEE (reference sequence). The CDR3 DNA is TGTGCCAGCAGCTTGATACAGGGAGCAGATACGCAGTATTTT. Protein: CASSLIQGADTQYF.

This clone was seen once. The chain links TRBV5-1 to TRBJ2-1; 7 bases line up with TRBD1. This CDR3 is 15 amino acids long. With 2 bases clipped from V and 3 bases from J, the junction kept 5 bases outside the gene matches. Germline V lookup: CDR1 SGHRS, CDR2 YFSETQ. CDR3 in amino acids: CASSFMTGLYNEQFF. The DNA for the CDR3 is TGCGCCAGCAGCTTCATGACAGGGCTCTACAATGAGCAGTTCTTC.

The CDR3 spells CSVEARPTDTQYF. The CDR3 region has the DNA TGCAGCGTTGAGGCCAGGCCCACAGATACGCAGTATTTT. The rearrangement uses TRBV29-1 and TRBJ2-3; D is unresolved. Germline CDR1 reads SQVTM; CDR2 reads ANQGSEA. The CDR3 contains 13 residues. Trimming pared 3 bases from V and 2 bases from J, leaving 9 bases between.

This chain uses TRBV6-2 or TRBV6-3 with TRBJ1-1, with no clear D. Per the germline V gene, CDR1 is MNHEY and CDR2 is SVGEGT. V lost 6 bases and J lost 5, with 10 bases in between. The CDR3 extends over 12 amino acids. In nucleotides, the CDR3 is TGTGCCAGCAGCTTCCCGGTGACTGAAGCTTTCTTT. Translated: CASSFPVTEAFF.

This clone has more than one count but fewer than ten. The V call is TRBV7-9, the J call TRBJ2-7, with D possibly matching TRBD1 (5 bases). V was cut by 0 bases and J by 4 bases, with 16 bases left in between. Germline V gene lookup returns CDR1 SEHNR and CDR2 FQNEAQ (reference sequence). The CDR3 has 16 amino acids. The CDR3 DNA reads TGTGCCAGCAGCTTAGCTGGCGGCAGGGTTATGTACGAGCAGTACTTC. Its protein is CASSLAGGRVMYEQYF.

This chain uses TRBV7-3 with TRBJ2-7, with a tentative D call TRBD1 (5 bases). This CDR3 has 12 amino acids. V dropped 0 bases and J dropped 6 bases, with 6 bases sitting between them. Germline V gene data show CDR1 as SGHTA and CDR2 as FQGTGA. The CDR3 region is CASSLTGREQYF. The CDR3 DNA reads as TGTGCCAGCAGCTTAACGGGGCGCGAGCAGTACTTC.

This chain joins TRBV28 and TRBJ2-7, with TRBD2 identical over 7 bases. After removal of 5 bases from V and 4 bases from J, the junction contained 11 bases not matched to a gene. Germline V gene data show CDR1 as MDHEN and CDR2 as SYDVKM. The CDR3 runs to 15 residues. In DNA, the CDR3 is TGTGCCAGCAGTCCACGGTATCGGCGGGAGTACGAGCAGTACTTC. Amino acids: CASSPRYRREYEQYF. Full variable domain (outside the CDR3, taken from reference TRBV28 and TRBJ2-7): DVKVTQSSRYLVKRTGEKVFLECVQDMDHENMFWYRQDPGLGLRLIYFSYDVKMKEKGDIPEGYSVSREKKERFSLILESASTNQTSMYLCASSPRYRREYEQYFGPGTRLTVT.

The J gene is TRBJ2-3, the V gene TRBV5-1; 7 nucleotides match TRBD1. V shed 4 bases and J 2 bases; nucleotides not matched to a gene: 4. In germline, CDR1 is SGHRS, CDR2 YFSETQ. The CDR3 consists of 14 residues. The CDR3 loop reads CASSRGQPTDTQYF. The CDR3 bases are TGCGCCAGCAGCCGGGGACAGCCCACAGATACGCAGTATTTT.

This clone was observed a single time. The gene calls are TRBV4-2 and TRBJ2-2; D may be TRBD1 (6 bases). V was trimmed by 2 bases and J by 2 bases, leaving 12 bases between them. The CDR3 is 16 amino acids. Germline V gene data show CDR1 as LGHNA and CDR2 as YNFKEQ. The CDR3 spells CASSQPEGGNTGELFF. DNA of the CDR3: TGTGCCAGCAGCCAACCTGAAGGGGGTAACACCGGGGAGCTGTTTTTT.